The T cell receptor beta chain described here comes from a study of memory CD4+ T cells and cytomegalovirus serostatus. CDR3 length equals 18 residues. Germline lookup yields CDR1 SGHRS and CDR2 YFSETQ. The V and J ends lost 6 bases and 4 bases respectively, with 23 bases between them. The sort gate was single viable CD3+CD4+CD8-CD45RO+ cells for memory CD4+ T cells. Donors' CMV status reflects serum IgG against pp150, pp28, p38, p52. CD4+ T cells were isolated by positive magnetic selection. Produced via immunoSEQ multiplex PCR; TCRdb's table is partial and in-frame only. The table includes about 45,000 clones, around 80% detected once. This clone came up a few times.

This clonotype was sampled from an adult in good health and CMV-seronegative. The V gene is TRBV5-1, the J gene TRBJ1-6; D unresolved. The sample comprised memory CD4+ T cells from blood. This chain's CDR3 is CASTRLPLDGDYNSPLHF. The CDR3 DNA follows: TGCGCCAGCACCAGGTTGCCTTTGGACGGGGATTATAATTCACCCCTCCACTTT.